These T cell receptor beta chains were read from a single sample in a study of cytomegalovirus exposure and HLA in healthy donors. The table came from immunoSEQ multiplex PCR; TCRdb's copy has only in-frame clones and leaves some out. The profile shows 55,000 to 80,000 clones, less than 75% of them singletons. Source material: PBMCs. Every receptor here comes from a middle-aged man in good health and CMV-seropositive. The CDR3 runs from the conserved cysteine through the conserved F or W. The order of the fields is V gene, D gene, clone size, J gene, CDR3 protein, CDR3 DNA. The D gene is left open where the match is weak. Clone size is given for some rows only: seen once, a few or many times, or a class if the clone is expanded.

TRBV6-5,TRBD1,few,TRBJ1-1,CASRQGVLMNTEAFF,TGTGCCAGCAGGCAGGGGGTCTTGATGAACACTGAAGCTTTCTTT
TRBV4-3,-,-,TRBJ2-7,CASSQDFTGNRAYEQYF,TGCGCCAGCAGCCAAGATTTTACAGGGAATCGCGCCTACGAGCAGTACTTC
TRBV5-1,TRBD2,-,TRBJ2-3,CASTLAGGTDTQYF,TGCGCCAGCACCTTAGCGGGGGGCACAGATACGCAGTATTTT
TRBV5-8,-,-,TRBJ1-1,CASSTGQPPLNTEAFF,TGTGCCAGCAGCACCGGACAGCCACCTTTGAACACTGAAGCTTTCTTT
TRBV7-7,TRBD2,-,TRBJ2-2,CASSPSGGNTGELFF,TGTGCCAGCAGCCCCAGCGGGGGGAACACCGGGGAGCTGTTTTTT
TRBV5-4,TRBD1,-,TRBJ1-2,CASSLGGRGDNYGYTF,TGTGCCAGCAGCTTGGGGGGCAGGGGGGACAACTATGGCTACACCTTC
TRBV6-4,TRBD1,-,TRBJ1-3,CASSRDRGNTIYF,TGTGCCAGCAGCCGAGACAGGGGCAACACCATATATTTT
TRBV9,-,-,TRBJ2-1,CASSVGGGPPLLGEQFF,TGTGCCAGCAGCGTAGGCGGGGGCCCCCCGTTGCTGGGCGAGCAGTTCTTC
TRBV30,TRBD2,-,TRBJ2-3,CAWTPGRGGADTQYF,TGTGCCTGGACCCCGGGGCGGGGGGGCGCAGATACGCAGTATTTT
TRBV6-1,-,-,TRBJ1-2,CASRRANYGYTF,TGTGCCAGCCGTCGAGCTAACTATGGCTACACCTTC
TRBV6-4,TRBD2,-,TRBJ2-1,CASSAAGTSGNEQFF,TGTGCCAGCAGTGCCGCCGGGACTAGCGGCAATGAGCAGTTCTTC
TRBV5-3,TRBD1,-,TRBJ1-2,CARSSGQGEDYYGYTF,TGTGCCAGAAGCTCCGGACAGGGGGAAGACTACTATGGCTACACCTTC
TRBV2,TRBD2,-,TRBJ2-7,CASSETSGRAEQYF,TGTGCCAGCAGTGAAACTAGCGGGAGGGCCGAGCAGTACTTC
TRBV5-1,-,-,TRBJ2-1,CASSLDGDGGQFF,TGCGCCAGCAGCTTGGACGGTGACGGGGGGCAGTTCTTC
TRBV6-1,TRBD1,-,TRBJ1-3,CASISGQFTGNTIYF,TGTGCCAGCATTTCGGGACAGTTCACTGGAAACACCATATATTTT
TRBV7-9,-,-,TRBJ2-7,CASSLASGQKYEQYF,TGTGCCAGCAGCTTAGCGTCGGGACAAAAATACGAGCAGTACTTC
TRBV2,-,few,TRBJ2-1,CASSDYGTSLGNEQFF,TGTGCCAGCAGTGATTATGGGACATCCTTGGGCAATGAGCAGTTCTTC
TRBV25-1,-,-,TRBJ1-1,CASSNAGPTSIEAFF,TGTGCCAGCAGTAACGCGGGCCCAACCAGTATAGAAGCTTTCTTT
TRBV27,-,-,TRBJ2-3,CASSFLRGTQYF,TGTGCCAGCAGTTTCCTCCGGGGTACGCAGTATTTT
TRBV27,TRBD2,-,TRBJ2-7,CASSPWTGGGTSGRPYEQYF,TGTGCCAGCAGTCCCTGGACAGGGGGAGGGACTAGCGGGAGGCCCTACGAGCAGTACTTC
TRBV11-2,TRBD1,-,TRBJ1-4,CASSLRTGVGEKLFF,TGTGCCAGCAGCCTTAGGACAGGGGTGGGCGAAAAACTGTTTTTT
TRBV6-4,TRBD2,many,TRBJ2-1,CASSDGAGAPYNEQFF,TGTGCCAGCAGTGACGGCGCGGGAGCCCCCTACAATGAGCAGTTCTTC
TRBV19,TRBD1,-,TRBJ1-5,CASIGTGTQPQHF,TGTGCCAGTATCGGGACAGGGACTCAGCCCCAGCATTTT
TRBV28,TRBD1,-,TRBJ1-2,CASSFGRGLGYTF,TGTGCCAGCAGTTTTGGCAGGGGGCTCGGCTACACCTTC
TRBV6-6,-,-,TRBJ1-1,CASSLMNTEAFF,TGTGCCAGCAGTCTAATGAACACTGAAGCTTTCTTT
TRBV5-1,TRBD2,-,TRBJ2-7,CASSLTSGGNSYEQYF,TGCGCCAGCAGCTTGACTAGCGGGGGGAACTCCTACGAGCAGTACTTC